The 5 T cell receptor beta chains listed next were all sequenced from one sample in a study of T cells in Graves' hyperthyroidism and ophthalmopathy. RNA transcripts yielded amplified TCR beta CDR3 regions. The HTBI primer set was used in a first-round RT-PCR of the TCR CDR3. One entry per CDR3 protein results from TCRdb running MiXCR on the multiplex PCR reads. The profile shows approximately 600,000 distinct CDR3 sequences, around 20% of them singletons. The sequencing input was blood. The source is a man aged 30 to 45 with Graves' ophthalmopathy.

This clonotype has just a few counts. The V gene is TRBV7-6, the J gene TRBJ2-7, with D perhaps assigned TRBD1 or TRBD2 (5 bases each). Germline V gene data show CDR1 as SGHVS and CDR2 as FNYEAQ. V was pared by 5 bases and J by 3 bases, with 17 bases between. The CDR3 is 15 amino acids. DNA of the CDR3: TGTGCCAGCAGCACCGGGACGGCGGACTTCTACGAGCAGTACTTC. Protein: CASSTGTADFYEQYF.

This chain connects TRBV27 to TRBJ2-1; 10 nucleotides align to TRBD2. Germline assignment: CDR1 MNHEY and CDR2 SMNVEV (reference sequence). The CDR3 sequence is 15 residues long. Trimming removed 0 bases from V and 7 bases from J; junction bases left unmatched: 3. For the CDR3, the DNA is TGTGCCAGCAGTTTATCGGCGGGACTAGCGAATGAGCAGTTCTTC. Protein product: CASSLSAGLANEQFF.

The chain recombines TRBV9 with TRBJ2-1; 7 bases map to TRBD2. V trimming: 0 bases; J trimming: 4 bases; junction bases outside the gene matches: 4. In germline, CDR1 is SGDLS, CDR2 YYNGEE. The CDR3 has 15 residues. This CDR3 is CASSVVASGYNEQFF. The CDR3 region has the DNA TGTGCCAGCAGCGTAGTGGCTAGCGGATACAATGAGCAGTTCTTC.

The rearrangement links TRBV6-1 to TRBJ1-1; no firm D call. V was shortened by 7 bases and J by 5 bases, with 17 bases between the two germline ends. The CDR3 is 14 amino acids. Per germline, CDR1 MNHNS and CDR2 SASEGT. The CDR3 DNA follows: TGTGCCAGCACCCTCTTTCCCGCCGGGACTGAAGCTTTCTTT. Protein product: CASTLFPAGTEAFF.

The rearrangement joins TRBV20-1 to TRBJ2-5; D ambiguous. Germline V gene lookup returns CDR1 DFQATT and CDR2 SNEGSKA (reference sequence). V lost 6 bases and J 5 bases, leaving 10 bases between the germline ends. The CDR3 runs 11 residues. The CDR3 is CSAWRRETQYF. The CDR3 coding sequence is TGCAGTGCGTGGAGAAGGGAGACCCAGTACTTC.